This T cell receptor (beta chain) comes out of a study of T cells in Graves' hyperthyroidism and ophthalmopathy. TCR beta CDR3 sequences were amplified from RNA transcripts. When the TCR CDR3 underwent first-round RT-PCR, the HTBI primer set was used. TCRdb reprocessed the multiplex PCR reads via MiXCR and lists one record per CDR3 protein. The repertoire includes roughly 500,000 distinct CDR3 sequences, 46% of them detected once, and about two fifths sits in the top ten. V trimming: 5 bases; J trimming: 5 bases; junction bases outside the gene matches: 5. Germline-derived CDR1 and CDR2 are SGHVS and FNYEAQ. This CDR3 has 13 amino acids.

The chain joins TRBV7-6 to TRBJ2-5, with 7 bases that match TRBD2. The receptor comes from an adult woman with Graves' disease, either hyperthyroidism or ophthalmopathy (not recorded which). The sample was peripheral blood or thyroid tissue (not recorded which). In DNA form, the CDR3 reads TGTGCCAGCAGCCAAAGCGGGAAGGAGACCCAGTACTTC. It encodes CASSQSGKETQYF.